Shown below are 14 T cell receptor beta chains from a single sample sequenced in a study of blood T cells in healthy people across ages. PCR was performed a second time for roughly 6 to 12 cycles using a sample-barcoded 5' primer and a J-beta primer mix. TCRdb independently ran MiXCR on the 5' RACE reads; one entry per CDR3 protein. The sample holds fewer than 950,000 distinct CDR3 sequences, 35% to 40% seen once. Sequencing used blood. The origin of the receptors is a man aged 18 to 29 in good health.

Of note for this clonotype: A read error may be the cause here, since a much bigger clone is one base away. J is TRBJ2-1 and V is TRBV12-3 or TRBV12-4; D perhaps matches TRBD1 (6 bases). CDR3 length equals 12 residues. The CDR3 DNA sequence: TGTGCCAGCGGTTTAATACAGGGTGAGCAGTTCTTC. It yields the protein CASGLIQGEQFF.

There are many counts of this clonotype. The chain combines TRBV5-5 with TRBJ2-1; D remains unclear. Trimming left V 4 bases short and J 5 bases short, with 22 bases between. The CDR3 contains 17 residues. Per the germline V gene, CDR1 is SGHKS and CDR2 is YYEKEE (reference sequence). CDR3 protein: CASSPSWTGLRDNEQFF. In DNA, the CDR3 is TGTGCCAGCAGCCCTTCCTGGACGGGCCTAAGAGACAATGAGCAGTTCTTC.

This clonotype was observed at least ten times. The chain links TRBV5-1 to TRBJ1-2; the D is unclear. Per germline, CDR1 SGHRS and CDR2 YFSETQ. The CDR3 extends over 11 amino acids. The germline V and J ends were trimmed by 7 bases and 0 bases, with 4 bases remaining between them. The DNA of the CDR3 is TGCGCCAGCGGAGCTAACTATGGCTACACCTTC. Amino acid sequence: CASGANYGYTF. Supplemented by reference TRBV5-1 and TRBJ1-2, the full variable domain reads KAGVTQTPRYLIKTRGQQVTLSCSPISGHRSVSWYQQTPGQGLQFLFEYFSETQRNKGNFPGRFSGRQFSNSRSEMNVSTLELGDSALYLCASGANYGYTFGSGTRLTVV.

This clonotype was detected a few times. This chain links TRBV5-1 with TRBJ2-1; no definite D call. CDR1 SGHRS and CDR2 YFSETQ come from the germline V gene. The CDR3 length is 11 residues. V was clipped by 3 bases and J by 9 bases, with 7 bases between them. The CDR3 nucleotides read TGCGCCAGCAGCTCCCAAGGTGAGCAGTTCTTC. Translation gives CASSSQGEQFF.

This clonotype was recorded many times. This rearrangement joins TRBV12-3 or TRBV12-4 to TRBJ2-5, with D possibly being TRBD2 (6 bases). The CDR3 contains 16 residues. V lost 1 base and J lost 3, with 15 bases in between. Here the CDR3 DNA reads TGTGCCAGCAGTTTAGAGAGTATGGCTAGCGAAGAGACCCAGTACTTC. It translates to CASSLESMASEETQYF.

This clonotype was counted between two and nine times. The chain uses TRBV20-1 and TRBJ1-2, with a weak D call TRBD1 (5 bases). V dropped 1 base and J dropped 3 bases, with 9 bases sitting between them. Germline loops: CDR1 DFQATT, CDR2 SNEGSKA (reference sequence). The length of the CDR3 is 13 residues. The CDR3 spells CSARGSGHYGYTF. The CDR3 DNA reads TGCAGTGCTAGAGGGTCAGGGCACTATGGCTACACCTTC.

This clonotype has just one count. The J gene is TRBJ1-1, the V gene TRBV20-1; possibly TRBD1 for D (5 bases). This CDR3 region has 14 residues. Trimming pared 4 bases from V and 4 bases from J, leaving 16 bases between. Germline CDR1 and CDR2: DFQATT and SNEGSKA (reference sequence). CDR3 amino acids: CSAIGALWGTEAFF. The DNA for the CDR3 is TGCAGTGCTATTGGGGCGTTGTGGGGCACTGAAGCTTTCTTT.

The table lists this clonotype with a few counts. V is TRBV3-1 and J is TRBJ1-5; D remains ambiguous. This CDR3 is built from 13 residues. V dropped 3 bases and J dropped 6 bases, with 9 bases sitting between them. The germline V gene has CDR1 LGHDT and CDR2 YNNKEL (reference sequence). The CDR3 sequence: CASSHTPGQPQHF. The CDR3 DNA reads TGTGCCAGCAGCCATACGCCCGGTCAGCCCCAGCATTTT.

This rearrangement joins TRBV4-3 to TRBJ2-5, with D perhaps assigned TRBD1 or TRBD2 (5 bases each). The DNA matches TRBJ2-7 better at its end, which makes the J call doubtful. The CDR3 contains 17 residues. Germline-derived CDR1 and CDR2 are LGHNA and YSLEER. CDR3 in amino acids: CASSQDAFGREMYEQYF. The CDR3 region has the DNA TGCGCCAGCAGCCAAGATGCGTTCGGCAGGGAGATGTACGAGCAGTACTTC.

The chain recombines TRBV5-1 with TRBJ2-5; TRBD2 agrees at 7 bases. The trim removed 6 bases at V and 11 bases at J, leaving 13 bases unmatched. The germline V gene encodes CDR1 SGHRS and CDR2 YFSETQ. This CDR3 contains 13 residues. The CDR3 nucleotides are TGCGCCAGCACCCATACTAGCGAAAATGAGCAGTACTTC. Translation: CASTHTSENEQYF.

Regarding this clonotype: Just one base apart from a much larger clone, this may be a read error. The CDR3 DNA reads TGCAGCGTTGTTGTTAGGAGCTCCCACAATGAGCAGTTCTTC. It codes for CSVVVRSSHNEQFF. J is TRBJ2-1 and V is TRBV29-1; D unclear. Germline loops: CDR1 SQVTM, CDR2 ANQGSEA. There are 14 residues in the CDR3.

This clonotype was picked up many times. The chain has TRBV6-6 and TRBJ1-1; D is unresolved. The CDR3 is made up of 12 amino acids. Germline CDR1 and CDR2: MNHNY and SVGAGI (reference sequence). The V end was cut by 6 bases, the J end by 0 bases, with 5 bases between. The DNA for the CDR3 is TGTGCCAGCAGAGGCATGAACACTGAAGCTTTCTTT. Its translation is CASRGMNTEAFF.

This chain connects TRBV5-1 to TRBJ1-1; TRBD1 might be the D (5 bases). CDR3 length: 15 residues. V was pared by 0 bases and J by 6 bases, with 15 bases between. Germline lookup yields CDR1 SGHRS and CDR2 YFSETQ. DNA for the CDR3: TGCGCCAGCAGCTTGGATGGGAGGGGCTTGGCTGAAGCTTTCTTT. It is translated as CASSLDGRGLAEAFF.

There are a few counts of this clonotype. The chain employs TRBV9 and TRBJ1-2; TRBD1 is a possible D gene (5 bases). In germline, CDR1 is SGDLS, CDR2 YYNGEE. CDR3 length: 16 residues. The V gene lost 2 bases and the J gene lost 4 bases, with 18 bases spanning the gap. The CDR3 loop is CASSVSGGRTGYGYTF. Here the CDR3 DNA reads TGTGCCAGCAGCGTTTCGGGGGGGAGAACCGGCTATGGCTACACCTTC.